One and the same sample provided the 28 T cell receptor beta chains below, sequenced in a study of blood T cell repertoires in COVID-19. Method: immunoSEQ multiplex PCR; TCRdb's copy keeps in-frame clones and lacks some. This table has 300,000 to 400,000 clones, over 75% appearing once. The sample consisted of peripheral blood. The receptors were sampled from a human donor in a cohort sampled during active COVID-19.

V and J are TRBV11-3 and TRBJ1-1; D possibly corresponds to TRBD1 (5 bases). CDR3 size: 14 residues. Germline CDR1 reads SGHNT; CDR2 reads YENEEA. Trimming shortened V by 0 bases and J by 1 base, and 6 bases separated the two germline ends. The CDR3 loop reads CASSLDRGNTEAFF. As DNA, the CDR3 is TGTGCCAGCAGCTTAGATAGGGGGAACACTGAAGCTTTCTTT.

The J gene is TRBJ2-2, the V gene TRBV21-1; the table's D call, TRBD1, has no DNA check behind it. TRBV21-1 represents a pseudogene. The CDR3 contains 12 residues. The CDR3: CASSKPHGELFF. The CDR3 region has the DNA TGTGCCAGCAGCAAACCCCACGGGGAGCTGTTTTTT.

This sequence joins TRBV19 and TRBJ1-5; possibly TRBD1 for D (5 bases). CDR1 is LNHDA and CDR2 is SQIVND in the germline V gene (reference sequence). The CDR3 covers 14 residues. V lost 1 base and J lost 3, with 7 bases in between. The CDR3 loop is CASSIAGFNQPQHF. The CDR3 DNA reads as TGTGCCAGTAGTATAGCAGGGTTCAATCAGCCCCAGCATTTT. The entire variable domain, with the rest obtained from reference TRBV19 and TRBJ1-5, is as follows: DGGITQSPKYLFRKEGQNVTLSCEQNLNHDAMYWYRQDPGQGLRLIYYSQIVNDFQKGDIAEGYSVSREKKESFPLTVTSAQKNPTAFYLCASSIAGFNQPQHFGDGTRLSIL.

The chain is built from TRBV6-1 and TRBJ1-5, with a weak D call TRBD1 (6 bases). This CDR3 region has 12 residues. V was clipped by 3 bases and J by 8 bases, with 8 bases between them. Germline V lookup: CDR1 MNHNS, CDR2 SASEGT. DNA for the CDR3: TGTGCCAGCAGTGAGGGGGCTAAGCCCCAGCATTTT. Encoded protein: CASSEGAKPQHF.

The rearrangement uses TRBV18 and TRBJ1-5, with TRBD1 identical over 9 bases. V lost 3 bases, J lost 4 bases, and 4 bases stayed unmatched. Germline V gene lookup returns CDR1 KGHSH and CDR2 LQKENI. CDR3 size: 15 residues. The CDR3 protein is CASSPYGQGNQPQHF. CDR3 bases: TGTGCCAGCTCACCCTACGGACAGGGGAATCAGCCCCAGCATTTT. Full variable domain (remainder filled in from reference TRBV18 and TRBJ1-5): NAGVMQNPRHLVRRRGQEARLRCSPMKGHSHVYWYRQLPEEGLKFMVYLQKENIIDESGMPKERFSAEFPKEGPSILRIQQVVRGDSAAYFCASSPYGQGNQPQHFGDGTRLSIL.

CDR3 region: CASSLGPTSNQPQHF. CDR3 in DNA: TGTGCCAGCAGCTTGGGCCCCACGAGTAATCAGCCCCAGCATTTT. The V and J genes are TRBV5-6 and TRBJ1-5; D not resolved. CDR3 size: 15 residues. Trimming shortened V by 0 bases and J by 4 bases, and 11 bases separated the two germline ends. Germline CDR1 reads SGHDT; CDR2 reads YYEEEE.

V and J are TRBV12-3 or TRBV12-4 and TRBJ1-1; D is perhaps TRBD1 (5 bases). Trimming cost V 6 bases and J 5 bases, with 13 bases left between them. CDR3 size: 13 residues. The CDR3 region is CASRAGYVTEAFF. In DNA form, the CDR3 reads TGTGCCAGCAGGGCAGGGTATGTGACTGAAGCTTTCTTT.

The chain couples TRBV5-4 to TRBJ2-1; possible D gene TRBD1, 5 bases. This CDR3 contains 14 residues. CDR1 is SGHNT, CDR2 YYREEE, per germline (reference sequence). V lost 4 bases and J lost 9, with 17 bases in between. The CDR3 is CASSPSGALGEQFF. CDR3 nucleotides: TGTGCCAGCAGCCCGTCTGGGGCTCTCGGTGAGCAGTTCTTC.

This clone was counted a single time. V usage is TRBV6-5 and J usage is TRBJ1-5; D remains ambiguous. CDR3 length: 15 amino acids. Between the trimmed V and J ends, which lost 5 bases and 4 bases, there was a span of 15 bases. Looked up from germline, CDR1 is MNHEY and CDR2 is SVGAGI. This chain's CDR3 is CASSPRTGSNQPQHF. CDR3 DNA: TGTGCCAGCAGTCCTAGGACGGGGTCGAATCAGCCCCAGCATTTT.

The CDR3 loop reads CASSIAGQAKVEKLFF. The CDR3, as DNA: TGTGCCAGTAGTATAGCCGGACAGGCAAAAGTTGAAAAACTGTTTTTT. This chain uses TRBV19 with TRBJ1-4, with 7 positions matching TRBD1. Germline-derived CDR1 and CDR2 are LNHDA and SQIVND (reference sequence). Unmatched junction bases numbered 9, after V lost 1 base and J lost 7 bases. The CDR3 consists of 16 residues.

V usage is TRBV14 and J usage is TRBJ2-2, with TRBD1 matching 7 bases. There are 14 residues in the CDR3. Germline-derived CDR1 and CDR2 are SGHDN and FVKESK. V was clipped by 5 bases and J by 5 bases; unmatched bases: 5. The CDR3 nucleotides read TGTGCCAGCAGCACAACAGGGGTTACCGGGGAGCTGTTTTTT. Translating it yields CASSTTGVTGELFF.

The chain uses TRBV5-1 and TRBJ2-3; TRBD1 is a possible D gene (5 bases). Per germline, CDR1 SGHRS and CDR2 YFSETQ. This CDR3 region has 14 residues. The germline V and J ends were trimmed by 0 bases and 2 bases, with 7 bases remaining between them. CDR3 in DNA: TGCGCCAGCAGCTTGGGCAGGGACACAGATACGCAGTATTTT. Translating gives CASSLGRDTDTQYF.

The chain carries TRBV27 and TRBJ1-1; possibly TRBD1 for D (6 bases). Germline loops: CDR1 MNHEY, CDR2 SMNVEV (reference sequence). The germline V and J ends were trimmed by 3 bases and 0 bases, with 11 bases remaining between them. The CDR3 loop spans 15 amino acids. The CDR3 region is CASSFAPGVNTEAFF. The CDR3 DNA follows: TGTGCCAGCAGTTTTGCACCAGGGGTGAACACTGAAGCTTTCTTT.

The rearrangement links TRBV9 to TRBJ2-3; TRBD1 agrees at 7 bases. The CDR3 sequence is 12 residues long. Losses at the gene ends were 3 bases for V and 12 bases for J; bases not matched to a gene: 7. Per the germline V gene, CDR1 is SGDLS and CDR2 is YYNGEE. The chain's CDR3 is CASSGQGGRQYF. CDR3 DNA: TGTGCCAGCAGCGGACAGGGCGGGCGCCAGTATTTT.

This sequence joins TRBV24-1 and TRBJ1-5; maybe TRBD1 (5 bases). V was shortened by 10 bases and J by 3 bases, with 15 bases between the two germline ends. The germline gives CDR1 KGHDR, CDR2 SFDVKD. This CDR3 comprises 14 residues. CDR3 sequence reads: CATSLGGPNQPQHF. CDR3 coding DNA: TGTGCCACTTCATTGGGGGGACCCAATCAGCCCCAGCATTTT.

V usage is TRBV30 and J usage is TRBJ2-3, with D maybe TRBD2 (7 bases). CDR1 and CDR2 (germline): GTSNPN, SVGIG (reference sequence). The CDR3 sequence is 12 residues long. The V end lost 5 bases, the J end lost 6 bases, and 12 bases lay between the germline ends. The CDR3 sequence is CAWSKGGDTQYF. The CDR3 DNA follows: TGTGCCTGGTCTAAGGGGGGGGATACGCAGTATTTT.

This clone came up once. The genes are TRBV12-3 or TRBV12-4 and TRBJ2-7, with D tentatively TRBD2 (6 bases). The CDR3 is 13 amino acids. V lost 6 bases and J lost 6, with 15 bases in between. CDR3 bases: TGTGCCAGCAGGTTTCTCGGAGGGAGCGAGCAGTACTTC. Translating gives CASRFLGGSEQYF.

This chain uses TRBV7-6 with TRBJ2-1, with D tentatively TRBD1 (6 bases). Germline V lookup: CDR1 SGHVS, CDR2 FNYEAQ. V lost 5 bases to trimming and J lost 4 bases, with 18 bases between them. The CDR3 has 16 residues. Here the CDR3 DNA reads TGTGCCAGCAGCGACCCGAACAGGGAGTCTTACAATGAGCAGTTCTTC. This translates into CASSDPNRESYNEQFF.

The V gene is TRBV6-2 or TRBV6-3, the J gene TRBJ2-3; possible D gene TRBD2, 5 bases. Trimming removed 2 bases from V and 6 bases from J, with 9 bases in between. The CDR3 length is 13 residues. From germline, CDR1 is MNHEY and CDR2 SVGEGT. The CDR3 region has the DNA TGTGCCAGCAGTTACACAAGCGGTGATACGCAGTATTTT. The encoded protein is CASSYTSGDTQYF.

The CDR3 DNA follows: TGTGCCAGCTCACCCTCCGGACTCGGAAAGCCCCAGTACTTC. It codes for CASSPSGLGKPQYF. The V call is TRBV18, the J call TRBJ2-7, with D possibly being TRBD2 (5 bases). V gave up 3 bases and J gave up 10 bases, with 19 bases separating them. The CDR3 sequence is 14 residues long. Germline V gene data show CDR1 as KGHSH and CDR2 as LQKENI.

This chain joins TRBV6-5 and TRBJ2-1; 9 bases align to TRBD1. The V and J ends lost 2 bases and 2 bases, in that order; junction bases with no gene match: 1. CDR3 length: 15 amino acids. Germline CDR1 MNHEY, CDR2 SVGAGI. This CDR3 reads CASSYRTGAYNEQFF. The CDR3 nucleotides are TGTGCCAGCAGTTACCGGACAGGGGCCTACAATGAGCAGTTCTTC.

The V and J genes are TRBV24-1 and TRBJ2-2, with D maybe TRBD2 (6 bases). This CDR3 has 11 amino acids. V gave up 9 bases and J gave up 9 bases, with 10 bases separating them. CDR1 is KGHDR, CDR2 SFDVKD, per germline. CDR3 sequence: CATGRNRELFF. CDR3 DNA: TGTGCCACCGGGAGGAACAGGGAGCTGTTTTTT.

The J gene is TRBJ2-2, the V gene TRBV4-1; no firm D call. V was pared by 1 base and J by 4 bases, with 10 bases between. Germline lookup yields CDR1 MGHRA and CDR2 YSYEKL. This CDR3 comprises 15 residues. In DNA form, the CDR3 reads TGCGCCAGCAGCCAAGGGTTACAGCCCACCGGGGAGCTGTTTTTT. Translating gives CASSQGLQPTGELFF.

The CDR3 DNA is TGTGCCAGCAGCGGGGTCCCTCAATCGACAGGGGAGGGCTACACCTTC. It is translated as CASSGVPQSTGEGYTF. The chain links TRBV9 to TRBJ1-2, with 8 positions matching TRBD1. Germline trimming cut 3 bases from V and 8 bases from J; bases unmatched to any gene: 15. CDR3 length equals 16 residues. Germline V gene lookup returns CDR1 SGDLS and CDR2 YYNGEE. The full variable domain, its missing parts supplied by reference TRBV9 and TRBJ1-2, is DSGVTQTPKHLITATGQRVTLRCSPRSGDLSVYWYQQSLDQGLQFLIQYYNGEERAKGNILERFSAQQFPDLHSELNLSSLELGDSALYFCASSGVPQSTGEGYTFGSGTRLTVV.

A single count supports this clone. This chain uses TRBV10-3 with TRBJ2-1; TRBD1 matches at 7 bases. After removal of 10 bases from V and 3 bases from J, the junction contained 15 bases not matched to a gene. This CDR3 region has 16 residues. Germline V gene sequence: CDR1 ENHRY, CDR2 SYGVKD. CDR3 amino acids: CASNSKSGTDYNEQFF. CDR3 bases: TGTGCCAGCAATTCTAAATCCGGGACAGACTACAATGAGCAGTTCTTC.

Concerning this clone: This may be a read error, as it is one base from a much larger clone. The identical CDR3 is also encoded by other nucleotide sequences in the sample. This chain uses TRBV5-1 with TRBJ2-1; TRBD1 agrees at 10 bases. The CDR3 is 14 amino acids. Germline V CDR1 and CDR2: SGHRS, YFSETQ. J gave up 7 bases and V 2 bases, and 3 bases lay outside the gene matches. CDR3 in DNA: TGCGCCAGCAGCTTTGGGGACAGGGGAAATGAGCAGTTCTTC. It is translated as CASSFGDRGNEQFF.

The genes are TRBV2 and TRBJ1-5, with a possible D match to TRBD1 (5 bases). Germline CDR1 is SNHLY and CDR2 is FYNNEI. With 6 bases removed from V and 0 bases from J, the gap between germline ends came to 12 bases. This CDR3 region has 15 residues. DNA for the CDR3: TGTGCCAGCAGCCCGACAGAGTATAGCAATCAGCCCCAGCATTTT. Protein product: CASSPTEYSNQPQHF. Complete variable domain (other parts from reference TRBV2 and TRBJ1-5): EPEVTQTPSHQVTQMGQEVILRCVPISNHLYFYWYRQILGQKVEFLVSFYNNEISEKSEIFDDQFSVERPDGSNFTLKIRSTKLEDSAMYFCASSPTEYSNQPQHFGDGTRLSIL.

The chain recombines TRBV5-1 with TRBJ1-2; TRBD1 matches 7 bases. This CDR3 comprises 15 residues. From germline, CDR1 is SGHRS and CDR2 YFSETQ. J was trimmed by 4 bases and V by 4 bases; bases with no gene match: 10. The CDR3 protein is CASSVETGKAYGYTF. CDR3 nucleotide sequence: TGCGCCAGCAGCGTAGAGACAGGGAAGGCCTATGGCTACACCTTC.